Listed below are T cell receptor beta chains from one sample, sequenced in a study of OX40 agonist ivuxolimab in advanced cancers. Data came from immunoSEQ multiplex PCR; TCRdb stores just in-frame clones and leaves some out. The sample yields 100,000 to 150,000 clones, about nine tenths seen once. Source: CD4+ or CD8+ T cells sorted from blood, taken in a trial of the OX40 agonist ivuxolimab. The source of these receptors is an adult with an advanced solid tumor such as melanoma, head and neck, liver or kidney cancer. The CDR3 runs from the conserved cysteine through the conserved F or W.

v_gene,CDR3aa
TRBV28,CASTRGAAYEQYF
TRBV2,CASSTLYSNQPQHF
TRBV5-5,CASSIPGGGTEAFF
TRBV5-1,CASSLGPESIQYF
TRBV28,CASRPGFSYGYTF
TRBV27,CASSIMGPRQPQHF
TRBV9,CASSVATGGGNTIYF
TRBV28,CASRPDSLWSQYF
TRBV27,CASSLQGHHQPQHF
TRBV19,CASSRQGQETQYF
TRBV7-9,CASSLGQSYGYTF
TRBV11-2,CASSLDLKTEAFF
TRBV28,CASLAGELFF
TRBV5-6,CASSSTDRNYEQYF
TRBV7-9,CASSFTSEWDTQYF
TRBV19,CASSQATDNQPQHF
TRBV30,CAWSVGRRMNYGYTF
TRBV27,CASRPISLPGADTQYF
TRBV7-3,CASSLTASARTDTQYF
TRBV7-6,CASSLGGALSGNTIYF
TRBV7-3,CASSLSGSYNEQFF
TRBV28,CASSPGSGYEKLFF
TRBV7-2,CASSFPGLAGSYEQYF
TRBV6-5,CASSYSSGGEKLFF
TRBV18,CASPNKGGAGMNTEAFF
TRBV14,CAGSVRNYNEQFF
TRBV9,CASSASTGGTEAFF
TRBV11-2,CASSSQNTGELFF
TRBV28,CASSSGGGANYGYTF
TRBV6-6,CASSRKIQETQYF
TRBV29-1,CSVARTGDVQETQYF
TRBV7-3,CASSSPGTHNEQFF
TRBV11-3,CASSSPTVGEKLFF
TRBV18,CASSPLEVSNTEAFF
TRBV19,CASSSGTGVNQETQYF
TRBV4-2,CASSQDRAGVYVAGANVLTF
TRBV7-2,CASSLWTYGINEQFF
TRBV27,CASRYSPDTQYF
TRBV5-8,CASSLAPGTINEKLFF